What follows describes a single T cell receptor (beta chain). No antigen is known for it. Deep was the level used in running the assay. Clones were sequenced by immunoSEQ multiplex PCR, and TCRdb holds only the in-frame ones, with some missing. The repertoire consists of some 2.1 million clones, with roughly 93% occurring once and the leading ten covering about 1.7%. Trimming took off 4 bases at V and 7 bases at J, with 16 bases between the two ends. There are 14 residues in the CDR3. CDR1 and CDR2 (germline): MGHRA, YSYEKL. The data originate from a study of shared clonotypes between healthy human individuals. Study-wide results and limits: Clonotypes that were shared across a handful of donors made up approximately 5% of naive CD4 clonotypes. In general, naive subsets displayed greater estimated richness than memory subsets did.

CD45RO-negative CD8 cells positively selected for CCR7 made up the naive population, which excluded terminally differentiated effector memory CD45RA+ cells. The rearrangement links TRBV4-1 to TRBJ1-1, with D possibly being TRBD1 (6 bases). The sequencing input was naive CD8+ T cells from PBMCs. This clonotype was obtained from a man between 18 and 35 years old in good health. Some clones in this sample may be carry-over from other donors' samples. CDR3 in amino acids: CASSPTRKTGEAFF. The CDR3 region has the DNA TGCGCCAGCAGCCCGACCCGAAAGACAGGTGAAGCTTTCTTT.